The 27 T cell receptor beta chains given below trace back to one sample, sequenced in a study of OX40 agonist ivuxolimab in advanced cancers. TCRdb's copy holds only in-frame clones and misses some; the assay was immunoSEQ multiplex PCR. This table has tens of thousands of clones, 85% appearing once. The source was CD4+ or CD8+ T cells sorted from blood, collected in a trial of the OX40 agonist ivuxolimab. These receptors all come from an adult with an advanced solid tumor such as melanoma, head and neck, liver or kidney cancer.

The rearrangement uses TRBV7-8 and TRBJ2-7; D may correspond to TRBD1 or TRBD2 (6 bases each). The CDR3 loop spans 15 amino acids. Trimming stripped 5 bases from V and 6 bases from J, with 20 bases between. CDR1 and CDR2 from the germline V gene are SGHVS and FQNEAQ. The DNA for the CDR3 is TGTGCCAGCAGCCCAGGAGGGCAGGGGTACGGCGAGCAGTACTTC. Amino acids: CASSPGGQGYGEQYF.

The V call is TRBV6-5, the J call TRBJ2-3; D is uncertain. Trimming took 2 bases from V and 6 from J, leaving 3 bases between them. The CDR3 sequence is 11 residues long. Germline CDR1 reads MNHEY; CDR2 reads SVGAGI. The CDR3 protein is CASSYADTQYF. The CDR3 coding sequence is TGTGCCAGCAGTTACGCGGATACGCAGTATTTT.

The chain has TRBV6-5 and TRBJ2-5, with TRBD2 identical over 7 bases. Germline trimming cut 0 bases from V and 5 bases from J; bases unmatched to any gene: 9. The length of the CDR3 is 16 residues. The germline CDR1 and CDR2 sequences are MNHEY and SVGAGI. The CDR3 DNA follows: TGTGCCAGCAGTTACTCTTGGCGGGAGACAGTGGAGACCCAGTACTTC. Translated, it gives CASSYSWRETVETQYF.

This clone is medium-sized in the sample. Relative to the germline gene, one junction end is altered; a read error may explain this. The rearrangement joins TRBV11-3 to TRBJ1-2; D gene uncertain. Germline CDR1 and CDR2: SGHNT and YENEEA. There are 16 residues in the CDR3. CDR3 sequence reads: CASRHSPPTSNDGYTF. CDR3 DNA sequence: TGTGCCAGCAGGCATTCCCCACCGACGAGTAACGATGGCTACACCTTC.

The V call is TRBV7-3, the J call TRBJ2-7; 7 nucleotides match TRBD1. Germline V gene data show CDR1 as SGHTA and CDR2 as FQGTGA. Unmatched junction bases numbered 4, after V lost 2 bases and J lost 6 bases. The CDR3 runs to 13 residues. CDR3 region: CASSLETGIEQYF. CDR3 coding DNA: TGTGCCAGCAGCTTAGAGACAGGGATCGAGCAGTACTTC. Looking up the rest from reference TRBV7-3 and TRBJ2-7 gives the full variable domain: GAGVSQTPSNKVTEKGKYVELRCDPISGHTALYWYRQSLGQGPEFLIYFQGTGAADDSGLPNDRFFAVRPEGSVSTLKIQRTERGDSAVYLCASSLETGIEQYFGPGTRLTVT.

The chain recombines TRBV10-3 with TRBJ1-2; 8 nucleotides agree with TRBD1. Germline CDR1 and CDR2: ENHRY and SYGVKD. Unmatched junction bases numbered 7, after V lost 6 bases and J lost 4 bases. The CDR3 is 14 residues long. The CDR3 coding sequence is TGTGCCATCAGCCCCGGGACAGGTCCCTATGGCTACACCTTC. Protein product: CAISPGTGPYGYTF.

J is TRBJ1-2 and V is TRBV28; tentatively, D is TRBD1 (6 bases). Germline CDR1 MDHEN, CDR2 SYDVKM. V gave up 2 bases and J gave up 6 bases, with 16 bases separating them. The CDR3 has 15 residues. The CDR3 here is CASSLDPGGRNGYTF. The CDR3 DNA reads TGTGCCAGCAGTTTAGATCCCGGGGGGCGGAATGGCTACACCTTC.

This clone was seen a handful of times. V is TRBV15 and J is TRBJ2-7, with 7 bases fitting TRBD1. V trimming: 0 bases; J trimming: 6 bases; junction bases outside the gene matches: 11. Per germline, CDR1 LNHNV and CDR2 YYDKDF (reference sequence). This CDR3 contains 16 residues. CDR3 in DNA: TGTGCCACCAGCAGAGATTCGGCCGACAGGGTCGGCGAGCAGTACTTC. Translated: CATSRDSADRVGEQYF.

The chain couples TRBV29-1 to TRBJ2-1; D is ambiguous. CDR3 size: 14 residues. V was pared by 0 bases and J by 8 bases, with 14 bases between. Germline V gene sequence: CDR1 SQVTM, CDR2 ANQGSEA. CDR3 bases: TGCAGCGTTGAAGATCTGGCGACACGCTATGAGCAGTTCTTC. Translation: CSVEDLATRYEQFF.

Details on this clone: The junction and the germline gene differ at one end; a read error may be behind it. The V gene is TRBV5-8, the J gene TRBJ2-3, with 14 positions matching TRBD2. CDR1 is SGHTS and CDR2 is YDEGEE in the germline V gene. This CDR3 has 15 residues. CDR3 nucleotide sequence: TGTGCCAGCAGCTTGGGGGGACTAGCGGGAGACTCACGGCGGTTT. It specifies CASSLGGLAGDSRRF.

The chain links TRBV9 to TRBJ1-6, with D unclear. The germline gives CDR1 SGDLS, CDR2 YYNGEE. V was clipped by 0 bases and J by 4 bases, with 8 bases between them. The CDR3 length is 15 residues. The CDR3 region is CASSVDQPYNSPLHF. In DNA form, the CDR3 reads TGTGCCAGCAGCGTAGATCAGCCGTATAATTCACCCCTCCACTTT.

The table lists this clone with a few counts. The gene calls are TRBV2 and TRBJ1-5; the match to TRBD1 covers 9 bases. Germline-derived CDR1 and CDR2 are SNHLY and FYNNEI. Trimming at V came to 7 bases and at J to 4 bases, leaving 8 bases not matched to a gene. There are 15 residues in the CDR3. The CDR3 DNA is TGTGCCAGCAACGAGGGACAGGGTAAAAATCAGCCCCAGCATTTT. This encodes CASNEGQGKNQPQHF.

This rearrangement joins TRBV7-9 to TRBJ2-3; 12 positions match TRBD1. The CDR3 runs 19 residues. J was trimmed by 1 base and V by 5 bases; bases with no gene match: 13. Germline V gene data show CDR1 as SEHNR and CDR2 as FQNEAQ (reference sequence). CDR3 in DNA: TGTGCCAGCAGCCTCCCCGGGACAGGGGGCTTTAAGGGCACAGATACGCAGTATTTT. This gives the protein CASSLPGTGGFKGTDTQYF. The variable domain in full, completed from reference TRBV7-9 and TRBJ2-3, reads DTGVSQNPRHKITKRGQNVTFRCDPISEHNRLYWYRQTLGQGPEFLTYFQNEAQLEKSRLLSDRFSAERPKGSFSTLEIQRTEQGDSAMYLCASSLPGTGGFKGTDTQYFGPGTRLTVL.

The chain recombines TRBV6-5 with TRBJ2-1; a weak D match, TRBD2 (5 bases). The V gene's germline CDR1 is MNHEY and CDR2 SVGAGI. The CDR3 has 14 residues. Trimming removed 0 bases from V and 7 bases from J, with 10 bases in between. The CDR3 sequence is CASSYSLAGNEQFF. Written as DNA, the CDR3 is TGTGCCAGCAGTTACTCGCTAGCTGGGAATGAGCAGTTCTTC.

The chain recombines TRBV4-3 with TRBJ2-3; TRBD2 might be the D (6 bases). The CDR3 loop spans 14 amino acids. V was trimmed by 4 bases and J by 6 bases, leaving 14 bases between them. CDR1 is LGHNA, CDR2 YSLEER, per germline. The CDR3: CASSPGGGKDTQYF. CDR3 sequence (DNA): TGCGCCAGCAGCCCGGGTGGGGGGAAGGATACGCAGTATTTT.

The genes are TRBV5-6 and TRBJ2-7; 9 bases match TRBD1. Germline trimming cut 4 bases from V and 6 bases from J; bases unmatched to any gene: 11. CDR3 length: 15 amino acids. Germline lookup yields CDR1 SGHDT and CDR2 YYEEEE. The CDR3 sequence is CASSPWDRDIREQYF. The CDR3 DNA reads TGTGCCAGCAGCCCATGGGACAGGGATATTCGCGAGCAGTACTTC.

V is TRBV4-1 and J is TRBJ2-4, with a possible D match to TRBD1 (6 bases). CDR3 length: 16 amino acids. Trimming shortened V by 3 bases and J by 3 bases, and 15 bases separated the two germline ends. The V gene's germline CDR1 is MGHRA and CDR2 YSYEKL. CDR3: CASSHNQGLVKNIQYF. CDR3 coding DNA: TGCGCCAGCAGCCACAACCAGGGGTTAGTCAAAAACATTCAGTACTTC.

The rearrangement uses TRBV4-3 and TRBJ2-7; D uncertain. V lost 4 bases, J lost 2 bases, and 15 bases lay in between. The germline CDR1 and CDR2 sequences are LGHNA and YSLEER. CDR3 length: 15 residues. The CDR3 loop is CASSPTVGTAYEQYF. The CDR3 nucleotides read TGCGCCAGCAGCCCCACGGTGGGCACAGCCTACGAGCAGTACTTC.

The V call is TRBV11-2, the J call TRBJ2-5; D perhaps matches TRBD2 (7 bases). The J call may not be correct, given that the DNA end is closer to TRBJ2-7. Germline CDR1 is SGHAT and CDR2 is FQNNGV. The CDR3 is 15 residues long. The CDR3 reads CASSLGAGATYEQYF. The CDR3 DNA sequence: TGTGCCAGCAGCTTAGGGGCGGGGGCAACCTACGAGCAGTACTTC.

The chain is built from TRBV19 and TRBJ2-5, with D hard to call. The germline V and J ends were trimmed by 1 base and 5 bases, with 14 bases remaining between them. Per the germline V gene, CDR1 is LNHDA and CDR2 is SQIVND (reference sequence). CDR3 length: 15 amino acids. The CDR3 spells CASSIGSWGRETQYF. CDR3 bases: TGTGCCAGTAGTATAGGGTCGTGGGGAAGGGAGACCCAGTACTTC.

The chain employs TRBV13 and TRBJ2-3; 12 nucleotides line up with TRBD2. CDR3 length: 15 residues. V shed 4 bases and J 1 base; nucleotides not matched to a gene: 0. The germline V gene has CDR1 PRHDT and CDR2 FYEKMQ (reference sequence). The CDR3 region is CASSSSGRGTDTQYF. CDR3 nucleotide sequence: TGTGCCAGCAGCTCTAGCGGGAGGGGCACAGATACGCAGTATTTT.

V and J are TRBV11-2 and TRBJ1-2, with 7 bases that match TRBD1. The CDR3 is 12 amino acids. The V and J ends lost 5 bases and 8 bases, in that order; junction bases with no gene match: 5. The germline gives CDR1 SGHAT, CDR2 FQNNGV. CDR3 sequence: CASSQDRVGYTF. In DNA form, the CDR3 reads TGTGCCAGCAGCCAAGACAGGGTAGGCTACACCTTC.

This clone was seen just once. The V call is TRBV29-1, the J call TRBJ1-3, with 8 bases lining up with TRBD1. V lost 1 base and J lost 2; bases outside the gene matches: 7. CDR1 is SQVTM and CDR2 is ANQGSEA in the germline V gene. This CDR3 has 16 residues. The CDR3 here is CSVEGLGQGTGNTIYF. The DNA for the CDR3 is TGCAGCGTTGAAGGGCTTGGACAGGGTACTGGAAACACCATATATTTT.

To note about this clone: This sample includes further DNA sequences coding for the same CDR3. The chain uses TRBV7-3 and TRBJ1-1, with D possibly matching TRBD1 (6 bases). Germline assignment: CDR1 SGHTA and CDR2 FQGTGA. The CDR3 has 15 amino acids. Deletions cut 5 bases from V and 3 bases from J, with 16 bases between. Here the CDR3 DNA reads TGTGCCAGCAGCCTCAATCCGGGGGCGGACACTGAAGCTTTCTTT. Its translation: CASSLNPGADTEAFF.

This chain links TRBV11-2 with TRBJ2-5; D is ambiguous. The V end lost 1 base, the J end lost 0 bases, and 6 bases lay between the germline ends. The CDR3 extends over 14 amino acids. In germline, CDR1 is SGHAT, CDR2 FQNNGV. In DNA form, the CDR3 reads TGTGCCAGCAGCTTAGCTCCCTACCAAGAGACCCAGTACTTC. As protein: CASSLAPYQETQYF.

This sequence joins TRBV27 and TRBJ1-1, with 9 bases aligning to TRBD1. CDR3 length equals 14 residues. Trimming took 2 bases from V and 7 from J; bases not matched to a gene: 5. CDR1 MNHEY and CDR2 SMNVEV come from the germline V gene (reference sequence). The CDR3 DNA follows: TGTGCCAGCAGTTTAACAGGGGGCTCGGGTGAAGCTTTCTTT. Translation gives CASSLTGGSGEAFF.

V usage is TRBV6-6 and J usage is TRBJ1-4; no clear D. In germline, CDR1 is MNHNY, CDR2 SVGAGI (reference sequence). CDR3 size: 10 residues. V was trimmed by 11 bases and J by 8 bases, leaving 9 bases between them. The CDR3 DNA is TGTGCCCTGGGTGAAGAAAAACTGTTTTTT. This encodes CALGEEKLFF.